The next 3 T cell receptor beta chains were all read from a single sample in a study of T-cell memory formation after mild COVID-19. TCRdb analysed the 5' RACE reads with MiXCR anew, one entry per CDR3 protein. The top ten hold around 12% of the sample, which has roughly 580,000 distinct CDR3 sequences, roughly 18% seen once. Specimen: PBMCs or a T cell subset sorted from them (not recorded which). The receptors shown here come from an adult woman who had mild COVID-19 (a few samples of this study predate the infection). Cell type and time point are not known.

This clonotype was observed a few times. This chain uses TRBV7-9 with TRBJ2-6, with D perhaps matching TRBD1 (5 bases). V was clipped by 2 bases and J by 1 base, with 15 bases between them. This CDR3 comprises 18 residues. Germline V lookup: CDR1 SEHNR, CDR2 FQNEAQ (reference sequence). CDR3 sequence: CASSLRRAQESGANVLTF. CDR3 bases: TGTGCCAGCAGCTTACGCAGGGCCCAGGAGTCTGGGGCCAACGTCCTGACTTTC. The variable domain in full, with the rest retrieved from reference TRBV7-9 and TRBJ2-6, is DTGVSQNPRHKITKRGQNVTFRCDPISEHNRLYWYRQTLGQGPEFLTYFQNEAQLEKSRLLSDRFSAERPKGSFSTLEIQRTEQGDSAMYLCASSLRRAQESGANVLTFGAGSRLTVL.

This clonotype came up many times. The gene calls are TRBV24-1 and TRBJ2-1; no reliable D call. The CDR3 is 11 residues long. Trimming cost V 7 bases and J 10 bases, with 10 bases left between them. From germline, CDR1 is KGHDR and CDR2 SFDVKD. The CDR3 loop is CATSSIREQFF. The CDR3, as DNA: TGTGCCACCAGCTCAATTAGAGAGCAGTTCTTC.

In its sample, this clonotype was seen a few times. V gene TRBV29-1 combines with J gene TRBJ2-7; the D gene is possibly TRBD2 (5 bases). Deletions cut 8 bases from V and 3 bases from J, with 17 bases between. This CDR3 has 13 residues. Germline CDR1 reads SQVTM; CDR2 reads ANQGSEA. CDR3: CSPSGILFYEQYF. In nucleotides, the CDR3 is TGCAGCCCCTCGGGGATCCTTTTCTACGAGCAGTACTTC.